Below, 24 T cell receptor beta chains from the same sample are listed, as sequenced in a study of T-cell reconstitution after alpha-beta-depleted transplantation in children. The authors prepared the TCRbeta library with unique molecular identifiers. TCRdb reanalysed the PCR reads using MiXCR and keeps one entry per CDR3 protein. The data show roughly 300,000 distinct CDR3 sequences, 9% to 12% seen once. The material was PBMCs from the stem cell graft donor, obtained from the stem cell graft. The source of these receptors is a human donor who donated a stem cell graft to a child with acute lymphoblastic leukemia.

The V gene is TRBV27, the J gene TRBJ2-7; TRBD1 is a possible D gene (5 bases). The V end lost 2 bases, the J end lost 2 bases, and 19 bases lay between the germline ends. The CDR3 runs to 17 residues. Germline values: CDR1 MNHEY, CDR2 SMNVEV (reference sequence). Written as DNA, the CDR3 is TGTGCCAGCAGTTTAGATAGGCTGGGGCGTTCGCCCTACGAGCAGTACTTC. Translation gives CASSLDRLGRSPYEQYF.

This clonotype was seen only a few times. The rearrangement uses TRBV7-2 and TRBJ2-3; tentatively, D is TRBD2 (5 bases). Trimming pared 5 bases from V and 6 bases from J, leaving 15 bases between. This CDR3 spans 14 amino acids. CDR1 is SGHTA, CDR2 FQGNSA, per germline. CDR3 amino acids: CASSQPGVGDTQYF. The DNA of the CDR3 is TGTGCCAGCAGCCAACCCGGGGTGGGGGATACGCAGTATTTT.

The rearrangement links TRBV20-1 to TRBJ1-1, with D possibly matching TRBD1 (5 bases). The CDR3 contains 14 residues. From germline, CDR1 is DFQATT and CDR2 SNEGSKA (reference sequence). V was shortened by 5 bases and J by 4 bases, with 17 bases between the two germline ends. The CDR3 loop reads CSAEDRGRGTEAFF. The CDR3 coding sequence is TGCAGTGCTGAGGACCGGGGGAGGGGCACTGAAGCTTTCTTT.

Only a few counts were recorded for this clonotype. V gene TRBV5-1 combines with J gene TRBJ2-1; no clear D. The V gene's germline CDR1 is SGHRS and CDR2 YFSETQ. The CDR3 consists of 15 residues. Trimming pared 2 bases from V and 3 bases from J, leaving 12 bases between. Written as DNA, the CDR3 is TGCGCCAGCAGCTTCGGGCAGGCTGGCTACAATGAGCAGTTCTTC. It yields the protein CASSFGQAGYNEQFF. Supplemented by reference TRBV5-1 and TRBJ2-1, the full variable domain reads KAGVTQTPRYLIKTRGQQVTLSCSPISGHRSVSWYQQTPGQGLQFLFEYFSETQRNKGNFPGRFSGRQFSNSRSEMNVSTLELGDSALYLCASSFGQAGYNEQFFGPGTRLTVL.

The genes are TRBV3-1 and TRBJ2-7; D tentatively fits TRBD1 or TRBD2 (6 bases each). Trimming took off 4 bases at V and 7 bases at J, with 11 bases between the two ends. Germline loops: CDR1 LGHDT, CDR2 YNNKEL (reference sequence). The CDR3 extends over 12 amino acids. CDR3 sequence (DNA): TGTGCCAGCAGCCCGGGGGCGGGGGAGCAGTACTTC. Its protein product is CASSPGAGEQYF.

The chain links TRBV5-1 to TRBJ2-3, with D perhaps matching TRBD1 (6 bases). Between the trimmed V and J ends, which lost 4 bases and 4 bases, there was a span of 13 bases. Germline CDR1 and CDR2: SGHRS and YFSETQ. The CDR3 totals 14 residues. This CDR3 is CASSRYRQADTQYF. CDR3 bases: TGCGCCAGCAGCCGATATAGACAGGCAGATACGCAGTATTTT.

CDR3 bases: TGTGCCAGCAGCCCCTCCAGCCAGGGCTCCCGCGAGCAGTACTTC. Translation: CASSPSSQGSREQYF. This chain uses TRBV7-8 with TRBJ2-7, with TRBD1 as a possible D gene (5 bases). V lost 5 bases and J lost 6, with 20 bases in between. Per the germline V gene, CDR1 is SGHVS and CDR2 is FQNEAQ. The CDR3 loop spans 15 amino acids.

The V gene is TRBV20-1, the J gene TRBJ2-7; D uncertain. CDR3 length equals 13 residues. The V end lost 5 bases, the J end lost 4 bases, and 15 bases lay between the germline ends. Per germline, CDR1 DFQATT and CDR2 SNEGSKA (reference sequence). Here the CDR3 DNA reads TGCAGTGCTGTAGTGACACCTATTTACGAGCAGTACTTC. The encoded protein is CSAVVTPIYEQYF.

This clonotype appeared many times. The chain has TRBV5-1 and TRBJ2-7; D might be TRBD1 (5 bases). This CDR3 comprises 15 residues. Germline loops: CDR1 SGHRS, CDR2 YFSETQ. Trimming pared 0 bases from V and 5 bases from J, leaving 15 bases between. CDR3 protein: CASSLGAGYADEQYF. DNA for the CDR3: TGCGCCAGCAGCTTGGGGGCAGGGTACGCTGACGAGCAGTACTTC.

The chain is built from TRBV6-2 or TRBV6-3 and TRBJ2-3; the match to TRBD2 covers 12 bases. V was clipped by 1 base and J by 2 bases; unmatched bases: 16. Germline V gene lookup returns CDR1 MNHEY and CDR2 SVGEGT. The CDR3 runs 21 residues. The CDR3: CASSYYIQASGRALLTDTQYF. The CDR3 DNA sequence: TGTGCCAGCAGTTACTACATCCAGGCTAGCGGGAGGGCCCTCCTCACAGATACGCAGTATTTT.

With respect to this clonotype: A read error may account for a junction end that differs from germline. The chain uses TRBV10-3 and TRBJ2-5; TRBD2 is a possible D gene (6 bases). The CDR3 spans 14 residues. Germline-derived CDR1 and CDR2 are ENHRY and SYGVKD. The CDR3 DNA follows: TGTGCCATCACTGAGATTCTAGGGAGGGAGACCCAGTACTTC. This codes for CAITEILGRETQYF.

The sample holds a few counts of this clonotype. This sequence joins TRBV29-1 and TRBJ2-7; D unresolved. Germline loops: CDR1 SQVTM, CDR2 ANQGSEA. The CDR3 is 14 residues long. V gave up 4 bases and J gave up 0 bases, with 13 bases separating them. The CDR3 sequence is CSVGGAHSSYEQYF. In nucleotides, the CDR3 is TGCAGCGTTGGTGGCGCTCACAGCTCCTACGAGCAGTACTTC.

This clonotype was picked up a small number of times. The chain uses TRBV25-1 and TRBJ2-3; D gene ambiguous. Germline CDR1 is MGHDK and CDR2 is SYGVNS. V shed 8 bases and J shed 1 base, with 7 bases lying between them. This CDR3 comprises 12 residues. The CDR3 DNA is TGTGCCAGCCAATGGGGCACAGATACGCAGTATTTT. Translated, it gives CASQWGTDTQYF.

To note about this clonotype: The germline gene is not matched at one end of the junction; a read error may be the cause. The chain's CDR3 is CASSLGPGSDTQYF. The CDR3 bases are TGTGCTAGCAGCTTAGGGCCAGGGTCAGATACGCAGTATTTT. The gene calls are TRBV7-7 and TRBJ2-3; tentatively, D is TRBD1 (5 bases). The CDR3 has 14 amino acids. Germline assignment: CDR1 SSHAT and CDR2 FNYEAQ (reference sequence). Together with reference TRBV7-7 and TRBJ2-3, the CDR3 gives the full variable domain: GAGVSQSPRYKVTKRGQDVTLRCDPISSHATLYWYQQALGQGPEFLTYFNYEAQPDKSGLPSDRFSAERPEGSISTLTIQRTEQRDSAMYRCASSLGPGSDTQYFGPGTRLTVL.

CDR3 residues: CASRDEPGGTQYF. The CDR3 nucleotides are TGCGCCAGCCGGGACGAGCCCGGCGGTACGCAGTATTTT. The rearrangement joins TRBV5-1 to TRBJ2-3; either TRBD1 or TRBD2 may supply D (5 bases each). The CDR3 sequence is 13 residues long. Germline CDR1 and CDR2: SGHRS and YFSETQ. The V end lost 7 bases, the J end lost 8 bases, and 17 bases lay between the germline ends.

The chain has TRBV12-3 or TRBV12-4 and TRBJ2-3, with D possibly TRBD2 on 6 matching bases. This CDR3 spans 17 amino acids. V lost 0 bases to trimming and J lost 6 bases, with 19 bases between them. CDR3 loop: CASSLALEENGGDTQYF. DNA of the CDR3: TGTGCCAGCAGTTTAGCCCTGGAGGAGAACGGGGGTGATACGCAGTATTTT.

In this sample, this clonotype turned up many times. The chain combines TRBV28 with TRBJ2-1, with 9 bases lining up with TRBD2. J lost 10 bases, V lost 5 bases, and 9 bases had no gene match. This CDR3 comprises 14 residues. Germline-derived CDR1 and CDR2 are MDHEN and SYDVKM. CDR3 sequence reads: CASSLPGLAEEQFF. In DNA form, the CDR3 reads TGTGCCAGCAGTCTCCCGGGACTAGCAGAGGAGCAGTTCTTC.

This clonotype has just a few counts. V usage is TRBV5-1 and J usage is TRBJ2-7; weak D call: TRBD2 (5 bases). Germline CDR1 and CDR2: SGHRS and YFSETQ. The V end was cut by 1 base, the J end by 1 base, with 9 bases between. The CDR3 consists of 14 residues. CDR3 coding DNA: TGCGCCAGCAGCTTGAGCGGCAGATCCTACGAGCAGTACTTC. Protein: CASSLSGRSYEQYF.

The V call is TRBV20-1, the J call TRBJ2-1; D unresolved. This CDR3 has 11 residues. In germline, CDR1 is DFQATT, CDR2 SNEGSKA (reference sequence). V lost 6 bases and J 0 bases, leaving 3 bases between the germline ends. The CDR3 DNA is TGCAGTGCCAACTCCTACAATGAGCAGTTCTTC. As protein: CSANSYNEQFF.

V and J are TRBV20-1 and TRBJ2-1; D might be TRBD2 (6 bases). The V and J ends lost 6 bases and 0 bases respectively, with 15 bases between them. The CDR3 totals 15 residues. CDR1 is DFQATT and CDR2 is SNEGSKA in the germline V gene (reference sequence). The CDR3 protein is CSALSRGYSYNEQFF. The DNA of the CDR3 is TGCAGTGCCCTTTCTCGGGGGTACTCCTACAATGAGCAGTTCTTC.

The table lists this clonotype with many counts. The rearrangement uses TRBV5-1 and TRBJ2-3, with 7 nucleotides matching TRBD2. With 1 base clipped from V and 4 bases from J, the junction kept 9 bases outside the gene matches. CDR3 length: 16 residues. Germline lookup yields CDR1 SGHRS and CDR2 YFSETQ. The CDR3 here is CASSLSTGGGPDTQYF. The DNA for the CDR3 is TGCGCCAGCAGCTTGAGTACGGGGGGAGGCCCAGATACGCAGTATTTT.

This chain links TRBV7-3 with TRBJ2-3; D may be TRBD1 or TRBD2 (5 bases each). CDR3 length: 17 amino acids. Trimming stripped 5 bases from V and 6 bases from J, with 24 bases between. Germline loops: CDR1 SGHTA, CDR2 FQGTGA. CDR3 protein: CASSPTRGRAMTDTQYF. DNA for the CDR3: TGTGCCAGCAGCCCGACGAGGGGTAGGGCGATGACGGATACGCAGTATTTT.

In its sample, this clonotype was seen many times. This chain connects TRBV6-5 to TRBJ2-7; 8 bases agree with TRBD1. The CDR3 is made up of 15 amino acids. Trimming took 2 bases from V and 1 from J; bases not matched to a gene: 4. Germline values: CDR1 MNHEY, CDR2 SVGAGI. CDR3 protein: CASSYVQGASYEQYF. The CDR3 DNA is TGTGCCAGCAGTTACGTTCAGGGGGCGTCCTACGAGCAGTACTTC.

Concerning this clonotype: Being one base from a much bigger clone, this may be a read error. This sequence joins TRBV14 and TRBJ2-3; D gene ambiguous. CDR1 is SGHDN and CDR2 is FVKESK in the germline V gene. The CDR3 has 13 residues. DNA of the CDR3: TGTGCCAGCAACCAAAACTTCCCAGATACGCAGTATTTT. Protein product: CASNQNFPDTQYF.